These T cell receptor beta chains were read from a single sample in a study of vaccination and CD4 T cells after COVID-19. TCRdb reprocessed the PCR reads with MiXCR, giving one entry per CDR3 protein. The sample includes several thousand distinct CDR3 sequences, roughly 60% seen only once; the top ten take approximately 7.6%. No antigen has been identified for these receptors. Source material: CD4+ T cells from blood, cultured in vitro. These TCRs come from a human donor who had recovered from COVID-19. The CDR3 runs from the conserved cysteine through the conserved F or W. A D gene is named only where the DNA matches it firmly. Clone size appears in some rows only: once, few, many, or a class for an expanded clone.

v_gene	j_gene	d_gene	len	abundance	CDR3aa	CDR3nt
TRBV7-9	TRBJ2-5	.	14	.	CASSLVSGSETQYF	TGTGCCAGCAGCTTAGTCTCTGGGTCGGAGACCCAGTACTTC
TRBV7-2	TRBJ1-5	.	16	once	CASSFQSGIPNQPQHF	TGTGCCAGCAGCTTCCAGTCGGGTATACCAAATCAGCCCCAGCATTTT
TRBV6-1	TRBJ1-1	.	15	.	CASSEAWGVGAEAFF	TGTGCCAGCAGTGAAGCTTGGGGGGTTGGTGCTGAAGCTTTCTTT
TRBV5-5	TRBJ1-5	.	18	medium-sized	CASSLEMSGAHSNQPQHF	TGTGCCAGCAGCTTGGAGATGAGCGGGGCCCATAGCAATCAGCCCCAGCATTTT
TRBV18	TRBJ2-7	TRBD2	16	.	CASSPAGGTSSYEQYF	TGTGCCAGCTCACCGGCGGGGGGCACAAGCTCCTACGAGCAGTACTTC
TRBV30	TRBJ1-1	.	13	.	CAWSIQLNTEAFF	TGTGCCTGGAGTATTCAGCTGAACACTGAAGCTTTCTTT
TRBV10-1	TRBJ1-4	.	13	few	CASSDGSGAKVFF	TGCGCCAGCAGTGACGGGTCAGGGGCGAAGGTGTTTTTT
TRBV6-1	TRBJ1-6	.	15	.	CASSEVGANNSPLHF	TGTGCCAGCAGTGAAGTAGGGGCCAATAATTCACCCCTCCACTTT
TRBV6-2/TRBV6-3	TRBJ2-7	TRBD1	16	.	CASMDLGQGSSYEQYF	TGTGCCAGCATGGACCTGGGACAGGGGAGCTCCTACGAGCAGTACTTC
TRBV27	TRBJ2-1	.	16	.	CASRVHRGDSYNEQFF	TGTGCCAGCAGAGTCCACCGGGGTGACTCCTACAATGAGCAGTTCTTC
TRBV20-1	TRBJ2-7	TRBD2	16	.	CSARDAGAGLASGQYF	TGCAGTGCTAGAGATGCGGGGGCGGGACTAGCGTCGGGGCAGTACTTC
TRBV12-5	TRBJ1-5	.	15	once	CASGLGGQGGQPQHF	TGTGCTAGTGGTTTGGGGGGACAAGGGGGTCAGCCCCAGCATTTT
TRBV7-7	TRBJ2-2	.	15	few	CASSPTGLNTGELFF	TGTGCTAGCAGTCCCACGGGGTTGAACACCGGGGAGCTGTTTTTT
TRBV6-5	TRBJ2-5	TRBD1	15	.	CASSFDRDFQETQYF	TGTGCCAGCAGTTTTGACAGGGATTTCCAAGAGACCCAGTACTTC
TRBV21-1	TRBJ2-2	.	16	.	CASSKFQGVNIGELFF	TGTGCCAGCAGCAAATTTCAGGGGGTGAATATCGGGGAGCTGTTTTTT
TRBV24-1	TRBJ1-1	.	15	.	CATSDNSGLNTEAFF	TGTGCCACCAGTGATAACAGCGGTTTGAACACTGAAGCTTTCTTT
TRBV7-2	TRBJ2-3	TRBD2	16	few	CASSLEGLAVGNTQYF	TGTGCCAGCAGCTTAGAAGGACTAGCGGTTGGGAATACGCAGTATTTT
TRBV4-2	TRBJ2-5	TRBD2	16	.	CASTLGGLARGETQYF	TGTGCCAGCACCCTAGGGGGACTAGCTCGCGGGGAGACCCAGTACTTC
TRBV25-1	TRBJ1-2	TRBD1	15	.	CASRQTGVTNYGYTF	TGTGCCAGCAGACAAACAGGGGTGACTAACTATGGCTACACCTTC
TRBV19	TRBJ2-6	TRBD1	16	.	CASKQGVFTGANVLTF	TGTGCCAGTAAACAGGGGGTCTTCACTGGGGCCAACGTCCTGACTTTC
TRBV10-3	TRBJ1-2	TRBD1	17	.	CAISELLTGQGVGGYTF	TGTGCCATCAGTGAGTTATTGACAGGACAGGGGGTTGGTGGCTACACCTTC
TRBV19	TRBJ1-1	.	15	few	CASSNGQTLNTEAFF	TGTGCCAGTAGTAACGGGCAGACACTCAACACTGAAGCTTTCTTT
TRBV15	TRBJ2-1	.	14	few	CATSRDMVPDGQFF	TGTGCCACCAGCAGAGATATGGTCCCCGATGGGCAGTTCTTC
TRBV20-1	TRBJ2-2	.	13	few	CSARGGNTGELFF	TGCAGTGCTAGGGGGGGGAACACCGGGGAGCTGTTTTTT
TRBV7-2	TRBJ2-3	TRBD2	16	.	CASSLGLAGGTDTQYF	TGTGCCAGCAGCTTAGGACTAGCGGGGGGTACAGATACGCAGTATTTT
TRBV12-3/TRBV12-4	TRBJ1-2	TRBD1	13	.	CASQKTGGYGYTF	TGTGCCAGCCAGAAAACAGGGGGCTATGGCTACACCTTC
TRBV20-1	TRBJ2-5	TRBD2	14	medium-sized	CSARDPLAAKTQYF	TGCAGTGCTAGAGACCCACTAGCGGCTAAGACCCAGTACTTC
TRBV5-4	TRBJ2-3	TRBD2	13	.	CATHSGSTDTQYF	TGTGCCACACATAGCGGGAGCACAGATACGCAGTATTTT
TRBV6-1	TRBJ1-1	.	13	.	CASWDKQNTEAFF	TGTGCCAGCTGGGACAAGCAGAACACTGAAGCTTTCTTT
TRBV7-2	TRBJ2-6	.	18	.	CASSLFPGPISGANVLTF	TGTGCCAGCAGCTTATTCCCGGGGCCAATCTCTGGGGCCAACGTCCTGACTTTC
TRBV12-3/TRBV12-4	TRBJ2-7	TRBD2	13	.	CASSQGLVYEQYF	TGTGCCAGCAGTCAAGGACTAGTCTACGAGCAGTACTTC
TRBV7-9	TRBJ2-7	.	15	.	CASSSRGERSGEQYF	TGTGCCAGCAGCTCGAGGGGGGAGCGGTCCGGCGAGCAGTACTTC
TRBV4-1	TRBJ2-7	.	13	.	CASSQEIRGEQYF	TGCGCCAGCAGCCAAGAAATACGAGGGGAGCAGTACTTC
TRBV24-1	TRBJ2-3	.	12	.	CATGSNTDTQYF	TGTGCCACCGGGTCAAATACAGATACGCAGTATTTT
TRBV27	TRBJ1-5	.	16	few	CASSLEGTRLGQPQHF	TGTGCCAGCAGTCTTGAGGGGACACGTCTCGGTCAGCCCCAGCATTTT
TRBV27	TRBJ1-5	.	16	.	CASSLRGQGSNQPQHF	TGTGCCAGCAGTCTCCGGGGCCAGGGGTCGAATCAGCCCCAGCATTTT
TRBV20-1	TRBJ1-3	.	15	.	CSARDGRASGNTIYF	TGCAGTGCTAGAGATGGTAGGGCCTCTGGAAACACCATATATTTT
TRBV23-1	TRBJ1-6	.	13	.	CASSLRINSPLHF	TGCGCCAGCAGTCTTAGGATAAATTCACCCCTCCACTTT
TRBV19	TRBJ1-1	.	13	few	CASSPTRMAEAFF	TGTGCCAGTAGTCCCACCCGAATGGCTGAAGCTTTCTTT
TRBV20-1	TRBJ1-2	.	13	.	CSASKTGNYGYTF	TGCAGTGCTAGTAAGACGGGTAACTATGGCTACACCTTC
TRBV20-1	TRBJ1-1	.	14	.	CSARTQGWNTEAFF	TGCAGTGCTAGAACCCAGGGATGGAACACTGAAGCTTTCTTT
TRBV19	TRBJ1-2	.	11	.	CASFGEIGYTF	TGTGCCAGCTTCGGGGAGATTGGCTACACCTTC
TRBV7-6	TRBJ1-6	.	15	.	CASSPQSSYNSPLHF	TGTGCCAGCAGCCCACAGAGCTCCTATAATTCACCCCTCCACTTT
TRBV9	TRBJ2-5	TRBD2	15	.	CASSGLAGGLETQYF	TGTGCCAGCAGCGGACTAGCGGGGGGGCTCGAGACCCAGTACTTC
TRBV5-1	TRBJ1-1	.	14	.	CASSIGTEDTEAFF	TGCGCCAGCAGTATCGGGACGGAGGACACTGAAGCTTTCTTT
TRBV2	TRBJ1-2	.	13	few	CASGSLAYYGYTF	TGTGCCAGCGGTTCGCTGGCCTACTATGGCTACACCTTC
TRBV5-1	TRBJ1-1	.	13	.	CASTLNGDTEAFF	TGCGCCAGCACCTTGAATGGGGACACTGAAGCTTTCTTT